Shown below are 6 T cell receptor beta chains from a single sample sequenced in a study of shared clonotypes between healthy human individuals. Sequenced by immunoSEQ multiplex PCR; TCRdb stores in-frame clones only, minus some. The table has about 2.3 million clones, about 90% seen once. The specimen sequenced was naive CD4+ T cells from PBMCs. Subset indicated: CD45RA+ positively selected. The receptors come from a man between 18 and 29 years old in good health. Some clones in this sample may be carry-over from other donors' samples.

The chain recombines TRBV7-3 with TRBJ2-7; 11 positions agree with TRBD1. Germline CDR1 is SGHTA and CDR2 is FQGTGA. The CDR3 contains 15 residues. V lost 4 bases and J lost 3; bases outside the gene matches: 5. The DNA for the CDR3 is TGTGCCAGCAGCTGGGACAGGGGGACGCTCTACGAGCAGTACTTC. Its translation is CASSWDRGTLYEQYF.

The gene calls are TRBV28 and TRBJ1-5, with 9 bases lining up with TRBD1. The CDR3 has 15 residues. V trimming: 5 bases; J trimming: 4 bases; junction bases outside the gene matches: 6. The germline V gene encodes CDR1 MDHEN and CDR2 SYDVKM. The CDR3: CASSKDRGGNQPQHF. The CDR3 DNA is TGTGCCAGCAGTAAGGACAGGGGTGGGAATCAGCCCCAGCATTTT.

The rearrangement uses TRBV19 and TRBJ2-1; 9 positions agree with TRBD2. Germline V CDR1 and CDR2: LNHDA, SQIVND (reference sequence). Trimming cost V 6 bases and J 5 bases; bases outside gene matches: 8. The CDR3 is made up of 15 amino acids. CDR3 in DNA: TGTGCCAGTAGCCCTAGCGGGATAAACCACAATGAGCAGTTCTTC. Encoded protein: CASSPSGINHNEQFF.

This clone was seen only once. The rearrangement uses TRBV28 and TRBJ2-7; D gene ambiguous. The CDR3 loop spans 13 amino acids. The germline V gene encodes CDR1 MDHEN and CDR2 SYDVKM. V lost 10 bases, J lost 0 bases, and 13 bases lay in between. Written as DNA, the CDR3 is TGTGCCACCTTCCCCTTGGGCTCCTACGAGCAGTACTTC. Residues: CATFPLGSYEQYF.

Of note for this clone: The same CDR3 can be traced to other DNA sequences in this sample. The chain carries TRBV9 and TRBJ1-2, with a possible D match to TRBD1 (5 bases). The CDR3 sequence is 13 residues long. Looked up from germline, CDR1 is SGDLS and CDR2 is YYNGEE. The V gene lost 2 bases and the J gene lost 7 bases, with 12 bases spanning the gap. Written as DNA, the CDR3 is TGTGCCAGCAGCGTTCTCTCGGGGGGTGGCTACACCTTC. As protein: CASSVLSGGGYTF.

The V gene is TRBV11-2, the J gene TRBJ2-7; 9 bases agree with TRBD2. With V trimmed by 5 bases and J by 4 bases, 9 bases remained unmatched. The CDR3 runs 15 residues. Germline V gives CDR1 SGHAT, CDR2 FQNNGV. CDR3: CASSAGLALPYEQYF. The CDR3 DNA sequence: TGTGCCAGCAGCGCGGGACTAGCCCTACCATACGAGCAGTACTTC.